This TCR beta chain was recovered during a study of blood T cells in healthy people across ages. Study outcomes and limitations: Compared with aged donors, long-lived donors showed fewer expanded clones, suggesting selection. The authors considered diversity estimates from one million T cells to be underestimates.

There are 17 residues in the CDR3. CDR1 is LGHNA and CDR2 is YSLEER in the germline V gene. J was trimmed by 5 bases and V by 0 bases; bases with no gene match: 8. A second PCR, run for roughly 7 to 12 cycles, used a sample-barcoded 5' primer plus a J-beta primer mix. Each cDNA was tagged by a template-switch adaptor containing 12 random nucleotides. MiXCR was run by TCRdb on the 5' RACE reads, yielding one entry per CDR3 protein. The table has roughly 500,000 distinct CDR3 sequences, 20% to 30% seen once; the top ten hold roughly 9%. The sample holds a few counts of this clonotype. The target antigen is unknown. These data also featured in a second study, about T cells of mothers and their children. This second study notes: Detection yielded no persistent microchimeric T cell clones.

Specimen: blood. This chain joins TRBV4-3 and TRBJ1-4; 8 bases agree with TRBD1. The source of this sequence is a boy aged 5-17 years in good health. CDR3 sequence reads: CASSQDLGGTGNEKLFF. CDR3 sequence (DNA): TGCGCCAGCAGCCAAGACCTGGGCGGGACAGGCAATGAAAAACTGTTTTTT.